This T cell receptor beta chain derives from a study of molecular identifiers for immune sequencing clone quantification. V shed 0 bases and J shed 5 bases, with 14 bases lying between them. The CDR3 totals 15 residues. TCRdb re-derived calls from the PCR reads in MiXCR, one entry per CDR3 protein. This sample has about 500,000 distinct CDR3 sequences; around 23% occur once, and the top ten carry 0.76%. Specimen: naive CD8+ T cells from blood, with Jurkat cell RNA spiked in. Subset here: FACS-sorted CD8+CD4-CCR7+CD45RA+ naive T cells. This TCR was recovered from a human donor in good health. Some libraries in this study had Jurkat cell RNA spiked in. V is TRBV12-3 or TRBV12-4 and J is TRBJ2-7, with D maybe TRBD1 (6 bases). The CDR3 DNA reads as TGTGCCAGCAGTTTAGCGGAAGCAGGGGCCCACGAGCAGTACTTC. Protein: CASSLAEAGAHEQYF.